This T cell receptor (beta chain) comes out of a study of blood T cell repertoires in COVID-19. Study details: The United States, Italy and Spain provided the acute and convalescent COVID-19 samples. PBMCs, B-cell-depleted T cells, or T cells were the source of the cDNA or gDNA that made up the material.

In the authors' workflow: Estimation of nucleated cell counts relied on the amplification of reference gene primers. Only in-frame clones appear in the TCRdb table, and some are missing; sequencing was by immunoSEQ multiplex PCR. That table furnishes V, J and clone size, whereas the DNA furnished D and trimming. The repertoire includes about 110,000 clones, 70% to 90% of them detected once, and under 9% sits in the top ten. V shed 7 bases, J shed 4 bases, and the junction held 9 bases outside the gene matches. The CDR3 is made up of 15 amino acids. Germline values: CDR1 LGHNT, CDR2 FRNRAP. The source of this sequence is a woman aged 70-85 years who had recovered from COVID-19. The chain recombines TRBV12-5 with TRBJ2-7, with 11 bases lining up with TRBD1. The material sequenced was peripheral blood. The CDR3 loop reads CASASWTGGGYEQYF. The CDR3 coding sequence is TGTGCTAGTGCCTCCTGGACAGGGGGCGGGTACGAGCAGTACTTC.